The 19 T cell receptor beta chains reported below all come from one sample, sequenced in a study of T cells in Graves' hyperthyroidism and ophthalmopathy. Amplification yielded TCR beta CDR3 regions, with RNA transcripts as the source. Primed by the HTBI set, a first-round RT-PCR was run on the TCR CDR3. TCRdb called the multiplex PCR reads again in MiXCR, with one record for every CDR3 protein. The sample lists approximately 600,000 distinct CDR3 sequences; less than 25% were seen once. Input material: blood. These receptor sequences come from a man aged 25-45 years with Graves' ophthalmopathy.

The chain carries TRBV7-2 and TRBJ2-7; 9 nucleotides match TRBD2. Germline CDR1 SGHTA, CDR2 FQGNSA. The CDR3 is made up of 15 amino acids. V trimming: 5 bases; J trimming: 2 bases; junction bases outside the gene matches: 7. The CDR3 protein is CASSTTSGRTYEQYF. The CDR3 DNA is TGTGCCAGCAGCACCACTAGCGGGCGGACCTACGAGCAGTACTTC.

The chain links TRBV28 to TRBJ1-2; D remains ambiguous. CDR1 is MDHEN and CDR2 is SYDVKM in the germline V gene. Deletions cut 7 bases from V and 1 base from J, with 16 bases between. The CDR3 extends over 15 amino acids. The CDR3 DNA reads as TGTGCCAGCACGACGGCGCTTTCCCTTAACTATGGCTACACCTTC. Its protein is CASTTALSLNYGYTF.

This clonotype appeared a few times. The rearrangement joins TRBV5-6 to TRBJ1-4; TRBD1 matches 7 bases. The CDR3 is 15 amino acids. V shed 0 bases and J 3 bases; nucleotides not matched to a gene: 2. In germline, CDR1 is SGHDT, CDR2 YYEEEE. The CDR3 sequence: CASSLEGGANEKLFF. CDR3 sequence (DNA): TGTGCCAGCAGCTTGGAAGGGGGCGCTAATGAAAAACTGTTTTTT.

This clonotype was recorded many times. The chain carries TRBV28 and TRBJ2-7; TRBD1 or TRBD2 may be the D gene (5 bases each). The CDR3 totals 11 residues. Trimming removed 10 bases at V and 4 bases at J, with 11 bases between. Germline loops: CDR1 MDHEN, CDR2 SYDVKM. CDR3 region: CATQGPYEQYF. Written as DNA, the CDR3 is TGTGCCACCCAGGGACCTTACGAGCAGTACTTC.

The chain uses TRBV29-1 and TRBJ2-7; perhaps D is TRBD1 or TRBD2 (5 bases each). Germline CDR1 and CDR2: SQVTM and ANQGSEA. Trimming took off 6 bases at V and 3 bases at J, with 15 bases between the two ends. This CDR3 is 13 amino acids long. The CDR3 protein is CSVQARAGYEQYF. DNA of the CDR3: TGCAGCGTGCAGGCCAGGGCGGGCTACGAGCAGTACTTC.

This clonotype has at least ten counts. The chain carries TRBV11-2 and TRBJ2-7; TRBD2 might be the D (6 bases). Germline CDR1 is SGHAT and CDR2 is FQNNGV. The CDR3 length is 15 residues. V lost 1 base to trimming and J lost 7 bases, with 17 bases between them. In DNA, the CDR3 is TGTGCCAGCAGCTTAGGGGTCACGGAGGGGCTGGAGCAGTACTTC. Its translation is CASSLGVTEGLEQYF.

This clonotype has a handful of counts. The V and J genes are TRBV7-3 and TRBJ2-3; 7 bases align to TRBD2. Germline CDR1 reads SGHTA; CDR2 reads FQGTGA. Trimming cost V 5 bases and J 0 bases; bases outside gene matches: 5. This CDR3 comprises 15 residues. CDR3 coding DNA: TGTGCCAGCAGCGTACTGGGACTAAGCACAGATACGCAGTATTTT. Encoded protein: CASSVLGLSTDTQYF.

The rearrangement links TRBV3-1 to TRBJ2-7; 7 bases align to TRBD1. Germline CDR1 LGHDT, CDR2 YNNKEL (reference sequence). The ends lost 0 bases at V and 7 bases at J; junction bases unmatched: 6. The CDR3 is made up of 14 amino acids. The CDR3 protein is CASSQDRGGLEQYF. CDR3 DNA sequence: TGTGCCAGCAGCCAAGATCGAGGGGGCTTGGAGCAGTACTTC.

The chain combines TRBV19 with TRBJ2-3; D gene ambiguous. The CDR3 spans 10 residues. CDR1 LNHDA and CDR2 SQIVND come from the germline V gene (reference sequence). Between the trimmed V and J ends, which lost 11 bases and 6 bases, there was a span of 9 bases. The CDR3 nucleotides read TGTGCCCCACCCAGTGATACGCAGTATTTT. This encodes CAPPSDTQYF.

This clonotype was counted at least ten times. This rearrangement joins TRBV18 to TRBJ2-7; TRBD1 agrees at 8 bases. Looked up from germline, CDR1 is KGHSH and CDR2 is LQKENI. Trimming at V came to 3 bases and at J to 6 bases, leaving 4 bases not matched to a gene. CDR3 length: 13 residues. The CDR3 DNA reads as TGTGCCAGCTCACCGACAGGGGCCTCCGAGCAGTACTTC. It is translated as CASSPTGASEQYF.

Only a few counts were recorded for this clonotype. The gene calls are TRBV28 and TRBJ2-7; TRBD1 matches 11 bases. J lost 3 bases, V lost 6 bases, and 7 bases had no gene match. Germline V gene lookup returns CDR1 MDHEN and CDR2 SYDVKM. The CDR3 is 15 residues long. The CDR3 region has the DNA TGTGCCAGCAGCCGGACAGGGGGCGCGGGCTACGAGCAGTACTTC. It is translated as CASSRTGGAGYEQYF.

The table lists this clonotype with many counts. The CDR3 DNA reads as TGTGCCAGCAGCCAAGAAGCCAGGGCGGGGAACACTGAAGCTTTCTTT. This translates into CASSQEARAGNTEAFF. This chain links TRBV3-1 with TRBJ1-1; tentatively, D is TRBD1 (5 bases). V was trimmed by 0 bases and J by 1 base, leaving 12 bases between them. CDR1 and CDR2 (germline): LGHDT, YNNKEL (reference sequence). The length of the CDR3 is 16 residues. Full variable domain (remainder filled in from reference TRBV3-1 and TRBJ1-1): DTAVSQTPKYLVTQMGNDKSIKCEQNLGHDTMYWYKQDSKKFLKIMFSYNNKELIINETVPNRFSPKSPDKAHLNLHINSLELGDSAVYFCASSQEARAGNTEAFFGQGTRLTVV.

This clonotype was seen a handful of times. The rearrangement links TRBV27 to TRBJ2-1; a weak D match, TRBD2 (6 bases). The germline gives CDR1 MNHEY, CDR2 SMNVEV (reference sequence). CDR3 size: 14 residues. V gave up 7 bases and J gave up 0 bases, with 10 bases separating them. The CDR3 nucleotides read TGTGCCAGCAAGGAGGGAAACTCCTACAATGAGCAGTTCTTC. This encodes CASKEGNSYNEQFF.

V gene TRBV4-1 combines with J gene TRBJ2-1, with unresolved D. Trimming stripped 0 bases from V and 4 bases from J, with 7 bases between. Germline CDR1 and CDR2: MGHRA and YSYEKL. The CDR3 is 14 residues long. The CDR3 spells CASSQDPKYNEQFF. The DNA for the CDR3 is TGCGCCAGCAGCCAAGATCCCAAATACAATGAGCAGTTCTTC.

The chain recombines TRBV7-2 with TRBJ2-5, with 10 bases aligning to TRBD1. The CDR3 runs 16 residues. Germline CDR1 is SGHTA and CDR2 is FQGNSA. V was clipped by 4 bases and J by 5 bases; unmatched bases: 10. CDR3 nucleotides: TGTGCCAGCAGCTCCCCGGACAGGGGGGAGAGGGAGACCCAGTACTTC. It codes for CASSSPDRGERETQYF.

In this sample, this clonotype turned up a few times. The V and J genes are TRBV19 and TRBJ2-3, with D perhaps assigned TRBD1 or TRBD2 (6 bases each). The CDR3 consists of 16 residues. Germline CDR1 is LNHDA and CDR2 is SQIVND (reference sequence). Trimming removed 6 bases from V and 0 bases from J, with 16 bases in between. CDR3 amino acids: CASSAGHLISTDTQYF. Here the CDR3 DNA reads TGTGCCAGTAGCGCGGGACACTTGATAAGCACAGATACGCAGTATTTT.

There are a few counts of this clonotype. V usage is TRBV5-1 and J usage is TRBJ2-1; 7 nucleotides line up with TRBD1. CDR1 and CDR2 from the germline V gene are SGHRS and YFSETQ. V lost 4 bases to trimming and J lost 7 bases; unmatched junction nucleotides: 11. The CDR3 covers 15 residues. The CDR3 here is CASSRLGTVYNEQFF. The CDR3 coding sequence is TGCGCCAGCAGCCGCCTAGGGACAGTCTATAATGAGCAGTTCTTC.

A few counts support this clonotype. The J gene is TRBJ2-7, the V gene TRBV7-9, with 9 nucleotides matching TRBD2. Per the germline V gene, CDR1 is SEHNR and CDR2 is FQNEAQ (reference sequence). The V segment lost 3 bases and the J segment 1 base; nucleotides outside the gene matches: 4. This CDR3 is 15 amino acids long. This chain's CDR3 is CASSLSGRTSYEQYF. CDR3 nucleotide sequence: TGTGCCAGCAGCTTGAGCGGGAGGACGTCCTACGAGCAGTACTTC.

The chain recombines TRBV3-1 with TRBJ2-7; 9 bases are a match to TRBD1. CDR1 and CDR2 from the germline V gene are LGHDT and YNNKEL (reference sequence). V gave up 7 bases and J gave up 6 bases; unmatched junction bases: 10. The CDR3 covers 14 residues. The CDR3 protein is CASNSQGAGGEQYF. Written as DNA, the CDR3 is TGTGCCAGCAACTCACAGGGGGCAGGAGGCGAGCAGTACTTC.